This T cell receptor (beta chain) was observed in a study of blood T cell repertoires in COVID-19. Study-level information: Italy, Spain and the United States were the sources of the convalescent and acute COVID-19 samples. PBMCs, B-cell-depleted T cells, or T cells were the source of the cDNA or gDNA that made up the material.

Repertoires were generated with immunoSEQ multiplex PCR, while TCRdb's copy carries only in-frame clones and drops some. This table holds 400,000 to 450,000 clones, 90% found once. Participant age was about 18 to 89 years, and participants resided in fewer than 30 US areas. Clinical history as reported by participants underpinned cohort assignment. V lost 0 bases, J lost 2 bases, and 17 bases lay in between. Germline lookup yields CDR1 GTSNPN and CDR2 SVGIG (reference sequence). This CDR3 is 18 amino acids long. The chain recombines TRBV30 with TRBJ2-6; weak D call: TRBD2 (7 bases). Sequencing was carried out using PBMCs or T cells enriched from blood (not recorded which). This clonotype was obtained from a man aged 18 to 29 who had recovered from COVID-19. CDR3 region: CAWSVWRGRPTGANVLTF. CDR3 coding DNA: TGTGCCTGGAGTGTGTGGCGGGGGCGGCCCACTGGGGCCAACGTCCTGACTTTC.